The 27 T cell receptor beta chains in this list originate from one sample, sequenced in a study of siplizumab effects on memory and regulatory T cells. Produced via immunoSEQ multiplex PCR; TCRdb's table is partial and in-frame only. Altogether about 120,000 clones are present, roughly 94% being singletons, with the ten largest covering under 2%. The specimen sequenced was non-Treg CD4+ T cells sorted from blood. The receptors derive from a human donor in good health.

The chain couples TRBV6-5 to TRBJ2-5; D perhaps matches TRBD2 (5 bases). V was cut by 0 bases and J by 9 bases, with 14 bases left in between. The CDR3 has 14 residues. Germline V gives CDR1 MNHEY, CDR2 SVGAGI. The CDR3 loop reads CASSYSISQRAQYF. The CDR3 DNA follows: TGTGCCAGCAGTTACTCGATATCCCAGAGGGCCCAGTACTTC.

This chain links TRBV27 with TRBJ1-5; D ambiguous. The CDR3 has 13 amino acids. Per the germline V gene, CDR1 is MNHEY and CDR2 is SMNVEV (reference sequence). V dropped 5 bases and J dropped 6 bases, with 11 bases sitting between them. The CDR3 nucleotides are TGTGCCAGCAGTCAGTCTCCCCTTCAGCCCCAGCATTTT. It specifies CASSQSPLQPQHF.

The rearrangement uses TRBV6-5 and TRBJ2-1, with unresolved D. The CDR3 loop spans 13 amino acids. From germline, CDR1 is MNHEY and CDR2 SVGAGI. V lost 7 bases and J lost 1, with 8 bases in between. Written as DNA, the CDR3 is TGTGCCAGCATGAGGAGTTCCTACAATGAGCAGTTCTTC. Protein sequence: CASMRSSYNEQFF.

The chain combines TRBV30 with TRBJ1-1; D is uncertain. Trimming removed 1 base from V and 10 bases from J, with 10 bases in between. Germline V gene sequence: CDR1 GTSNPN, CDR2 SVGIG (reference sequence). This CDR3 contains 11 residues. The CDR3 spells CAWSGAVVAFF. Written as DNA, the CDR3 is TGTGCCTGGAGTGGTGCAGTGGTAGCTTTCTTT.

This clone was picked up a small number of times. The rearrangement joins TRBV2 to TRBJ1-5; 8 nucleotides match TRBD1. Germline V gene lookup returns CDR1 SNHLY and CDR2 FYNNEI. The CDR3 totals 15 residues. The junction had 6 bases not matched to a gene; V was cut back by 8 bases and J by 0 bases. This chain's CDR3 is CASRTGRISNQPQHF. The CDR3 DNA is TGTGCCAGCCGGACAGGGAGGATTAGCAATCAGCCCCAGCATTTT.

This chain connects TRBV7-6 to TRBJ1-1; the D is unclear. The germline CDR1 and CDR2 sequences are SGHVS and FNYEAQ. V gave up 1 base and J gave up 0 bases, with 12 bases separating them. This CDR3 is built from 16 residues. The CDR3 nucleotides read TGTGCCAGCAGCTTAGAGCAGGCGCAGCTGAACACTGAAGCTTTCTTT. Translating it yields CASSLEQAQLNTEAFF.

The chain recombines TRBV19 with TRBJ2-3; 7 nucleotides line up with TRBD2. The germline V gene encodes CDR1 LNHDA and CDR2 SQIVND (reference sequence). The CDR3 length is 15 residues. V lost 2 bases, J lost 1 base, and 3 bases stayed unmatched. CDR3 region: CASSIILAGTDTQYF. The CDR3 nucleotides read TGTGCCAGTAGTATAATTCTAGCGGGCACAGATACGCAGTATTTT.

The table lists this clone with a count of one. The chain couples TRBV4-2 to TRBJ1-6, with no clear D. V was clipped by 4 bases and J by 5 bases, with 9 bases between them. CDR1 LGHNA and CDR2 YNFKEQ come from the germline V gene. This CDR3 region has 14 residues. CDR3 in amino acids: CASSLAENNSPLHF. CDR3 coding DNA: TGTGCCAGCAGCCTCGCAGAGAATAATTCACCCCTCCACTTT.

This sequence joins TRBV5-4 and TRBJ1-2; weak D call: TRBD1 (6 bases). Trimming took off 4 bases at V and 6 bases at J, with 16 bases between the two ends. In germline, CDR1 is SGHNT, CDR2 YYREEE (reference sequence). The CDR3 is 14 residues long. CDR3 protein: CASSQTQGEDGYTF. The CDR3 bases are TGTGCCAGCAGCCAAACACAGGGAGAGGATGGCTACACCTTC.

A few counts support this clone. The chain recombines TRBV7-2 with TRBJ1-1; D not certain. Germline loops: CDR1 SGHTA, CDR2 FQGNSA. Between the trimmed V and J ends, which lost 4 bases and 5 bases, there was a span of 8 bases. This CDR3 is 12 amino acids long. CDR3 loop: CASSSQGTEAFF. The CDR3 nucleotides are TGTGCCAGCAGCTCCCAAGGAACTGAAGCTTTCTTT.

The chain couples TRBV5-1 to TRBJ1-3; 7 nucleotides align to TRBD1. The germline V gene has CDR1 SGHRS and CDR2 YFSETQ. This CDR3 is 18 amino acids long. With V trimmed by 1 base and J by 0 bases, 10 bases remained unmatched. CDR3 in amino acids: CASSLRDSGFPSGNTIYF. The CDR3 DNA is TGCGCCAGCAGCTTGAGGGACAGCGGATTCCCCTCTGGAAACACCATATATTTT.

This chain links TRBV18 with TRBJ1-5; D might be TRBD1 (6 bases). This CDR3 contains 15 residues. Germline CDR1 reads KGHSH; CDR2 reads LQKENI. Trimming took off 3 bases at V and 6 bases at J, with 15 bases between the two ends. As DNA, the CDR3 is TGTGCCAGCTCACCTGGGGGGGGGCCGGGTCAGCCCCAGCATTTT. This sequence encodes CASSPGGGPGQPQHF.

This chain links TRBV5-1 with TRBJ2-7; D is ambiguous. Germline V gives CDR1 SGHRS, CDR2 YFSETQ. Trimming took off 0 bases at V and 3 bases at J, with 22 bases between the two ends. CDR3 length: 18 amino acids. The CDR3 region has the DNA TGCGCCAGCAGCTTGGATCTGGCCTCTCCTCGCGTCCACTACGAGCAGTACTTC. As protein: CASSLDLASPRVHYEQYF.

This clone was seen only once. The genes are TRBV4-1 and TRBJ2-7, with a tentative D call TRBD2 (6 bases). The CDR3 totals 15 residues. In germline, CDR1 is MGHRA, CDR2 YSYEKL. V was trimmed by 4 bases and J by 2 bases, leaving 15 bases between them. CDR3 amino acids: CASSPGGGKTYEQYF. The DNA for the CDR3 is TGCGCCAGCAGCCCCGGGGGAGGCAAGACCTACGAGCAGTACTTC.

The chain employs TRBV6-5 and TRBJ1-1; 7 positions agree with TRBD1. Looked up from germline, CDR1 is MNHEY and CDR2 is SVGAGI. The CDR3 sequence is 15 residues long. V shed 7 bases and J 1 base; nucleotides not matched to a gene: 9. For the CDR3, the DNA is TGTGCCAGCAAGACGACAGGGAAGAAGAACACTGAAGCTTTCTTT. Protein: CASKTTGKKNTEAFF.

The chain carries TRBV2 and TRBJ2-5, with 11 bases fitting TRBD1. CDR1 and CDR2 from the germline V gene are SNHLY and FYNNEI. The length of the CDR3 is 18 residues. The V segment lost 6 bases and the J segment 0 bases; nucleotides outside the gene matches: 12. The CDR3 DNA reads as TGTGCCAGCAGAACCGGGACAGGGGGTATTACGTACCAAGAGACCCAGTACTTC. This sequence encodes CASRTGTGGITYQETQYF.

The chain couples TRBV14 to TRBJ1-4; no firm D call. The CDR3 is 13 amino acids. Germline V CDR1 and CDR2: SGHDN, FVKESK. The germline V and J ends were trimmed by 2 bases and 11 bases, with 12 bases remaining between them. In nucleotides, the CDR3 is TGTGCCAGCAGCCAAAATACATGGTGGAAACTGTTTTTT. Amino acid sequence: CASSQNTWWKLFF.

The rearrangement links TRBV9 to TRBJ2-1, with a possible D match to TRBD2 (6 bases). CDR1 and CDR2 (germline): SGDLS, YYNGEE. The V gene lost 1 base and the J gene lost 0 bases, with 8 bases spanning the gap. The CDR3 length is 15 residues. As DNA, the CDR3 is TGTGCCAGCAGCGTAACCGGGGGCTCCTACAATGAGCAGTTCTTC. It yields the protein CASSVTGGSYNEQFF.

This sequence joins TRBV10-2 and TRBJ1-6; maybe TRBD1 (5 bases). The germline CDR1 and CDR2 sequences are WSHSY and SAAADI. This CDR3 has 19 residues. With 4 bases removed from V and 0 bases from J, the gap between germline ends came to 19 bases. CDR3 region: CASSGDSGIKPSYNSPLHF. For the CDR3, the DNA is TGCGCCAGCAGTGGAGACAGTGGGATAAAACCCTCCTATAATTCACCCCTCCACTTT.

The gene calls are TRBV30 and TRBJ1-5; the D is unclear. The length of the CDR3 is 14 residues. V dropped 0 bases and J dropped 3 bases, with 9 bases sitting between them. The germline gives CDR1 GTSNPN, CDR2 SVGIG (reference sequence). For the CDR3, the DNA is TGTGCCTGGAGTGTTTCCCAAAACAATCAGCCCCAGCATTTT. Translation: CAWSVSQNNQPQHF.

In DNA, the CDR3 is TGCGCCAGCAGCCAAGAATGGAACTCTGGAAACACCATATATTTT. Translated, it gives CASSQEWNSGNTIYF. V usage is TRBV4-1 and J usage is TRBJ1-3; unclear D gene. The CDR3 length is 15 residues. Germline-derived CDR1 and CDR2 are MGHRA and YSYEKL. Trimming left V 0 bases short and J 0 bases short, with 6 bases between.

The CDR3 sequence: CASSAGQGARGYGYTF. CDR3 nucleotides: TGTGCCAGCAGCGCAGGACAGGGGGCGCGAGGCTATGGCTACACCTTC. The chain links TRBV5-6 to TRBJ1-2; TRBD1 aligns across 11 bases. Germline-derived CDR1 and CDR2 are SGHDT and YYEEEE. This CDR3 has 16 amino acids. V lost 4 bases to trimming and J lost 4 bases; unmatched junction nucleotides: 9.

The chain combines TRBV6-1 with TRBJ1-5, with a possible D match to TRBD1 (6 bases). The CDR3 has 13 amino acids. With 4 bases removed from V and 6 bases from J, the gap between germline ends came to 10 bases. Germline CDR1 is MNHNS and CDR2 is SASEGT. The CDR3 DNA follows: TGTGCCAGCAGTGGGACAGCATCTCAGCCCCAGCATTTT. Its translation is CASSGTASQPQHF.

The V and J genes are TRBV6-5 and TRBJ2-3; 7 bases fit TRBD2. The CDR3 consists of 15 residues. Germline-derived CDR1 and CDR2 are MNHEY and SVGAGI. J gave up 0 bases and V 7 bases, and 7 bases lay outside the gene matches. The CDR3 DNA sequence: TGTGCCAGCAACCCTCGCGGGAGTAGCACAGATACGCAGTATTTT. Protein product: CASNPRGSSTDTQYF.

The chain has TRBV5-1 and TRBJ2-7, with D tentatively TRBD2 (6 bases). V lost 4 bases and J 6 bases, leaving 17 bases between the germline ends. Germline CDR1 reads SGHRS; CDR2 reads YFSETQ. This CDR3 has 14 residues. The CDR3 protein is CASSPGPGALEQYF. The CDR3 DNA reads TGCGCCAGCAGCCCCGGCCCGGGAGCCCTCGAGCAGTACTTC.

The rearrangement links TRBV7-9 to TRBJ2-1, with 12 bases aligning to TRBD2. CDR3 size: 18 residues. CDR1 is SEHNR and CDR2 is FQNEAQ in the germline V gene (reference sequence). V lost 1 base to trimming and J lost 6 bases; unmatched junction nucleotides: 10. The CDR3: CASSLGIVLAGGGNEQFF. In DNA, the CDR3 is TGTGCCAGCAGCTTAGGGATTGTGCTAGCGGGAGGGGGCAATGAGCAGTTCTTC.

The genes are TRBV10-3 and TRBJ2-1, with a weak D call TRBD1 (6 bases). The CDR3 is made up of 16 amino acids. CDR1 is ENHRY and CDR2 is SYGVKD in the germline V gene. V lost 0 bases, J lost 2 bases, and 11 bases lay in between. This chain's CDR3 is CAISESTRGTYNEQFF. The CDR3 bases are TGTGCCATCAGTGAGTCTACCAGGGGCACCTACAATGAGCAGTTCTTC.